Listed below are T cell receptor beta chains from one sample, sequenced in a study of T cells in localized non-small cell lung cancer. Some clones are missing from TCRdb's copy, which holds only in-frame ones; the method was immunoSEQ multiplex PCR. The table has around 80,000 clones, around 81% seen once; the top ten hold roughly 21%. This specimen was PBMCs, taken before any cancer treatment. These receptor sequences come from a man aged 35-69 years with stage II squamous cell lung carcinoma. The conserved cysteine and the conserved F or W are not part of the CDR3 here. Only some rows state a clone size, as once, few, many or a class for expanded clones.

v_gene,j_gene,abundance,CDR3aa
TRBV2,TRBJ2-4,.,ASSDAGWTGN
TRBV25-1,TRBJ2-7,few,ASSEEDGAYEQY
TRBV7-6,TRBJ2-2,.,ASSIGTTGELF
TRBV6-5,TRBJ1-5,.,ASSYQRQVGGQPQH
TRBV6-5,TRBJ2-1,.,ASSYRRGEQF
TRBV6-5,TRBJ2-7,.,ASSYGRGGTSYEQY
TRBV28,TRBJ2-7,.,ASSWAGGRSYEQY
TRBV7-2,TRBJ1-2,.,ASSLEAAVKYYGYT
TRBV4-1,TRBJ1-1,few,ASSQGDIRGDTEAF
TRBV7-8,TRBJ1-2,.,ASSPRADPNYGYT
TRBV4-2,TRBJ1-3,once,ASSQSDRDPGNTIY
TRBV10-3,TRBJ2-7,.,AISTGTGFYEQY
TRBV5-1,TRBJ1-1,.,ASSFYRGNTEAF
TRBV5-1,TRBJ1-6,.,ASSLEAGRASPLH
TRBV2,TRBJ1-1,.,ASNSPGAHVGAF
TRBV19,TRBJ1-3,few,ASSPGRYSGNTIY
TRBV10-3,TRBJ2-2,.,AISRTGRTGELF
TRBV9,TRBJ2-7,.,ASSEGTGTGLYEQY
TRBV18,TRBJ2-7,.,ASSPTGSYEQY
TRBV15,TRBJ2-1,.,ATSRVSGEQF
TRBV30,TRBJ2-2,.,AWRGGQYTGELF
TRBV27,TRBJ2-7,.,ASSLSGLIYEQY
TRBV11-3,TRBJ2-7,.,ASSLGLLHEQY
TRBV11-2,TRBJ2-2,.,ASTSGWEGRGGELF
TRBV9,TRBJ2-5,few,ASSVGGLVGETQY
TRBV4-1,TRBJ2-7,.,ASSPTGGGYEQY
TRBV14,TRBJ1-1,once,ASSQAGATEAF
TRBV7-3,TRBJ2-3,.,ASSPGLAGGDTQY
TRBV19,TRBJ1-5,few,ASQSRDSKFNQPQH
TRBV28,TRBJ1-5,few,ASSRSQGAGNQPQH
TRBV28,TRBJ2-7,.,ASRSVGAIYEQY
TRBV14,TRBJ1-3,.,ASSGQGERAGNTIY
TRBV5-1,TRBJ2-7,.,ASSLDGTTLSYEQY
TRBV28,TRBJ2-7,few,ASSHLAGSYEQY
TRBV2,TRBJ1-3,.,ASSEFNTIY
TRBV6-6,TRBJ1-4,.,ASSLGDRGRNEKLF
TRBV2,TRBJ1-3,.,ASTPDGALGNTIY
TRBV10-3,TRBJ2-1,many,AISGEREVRYNEQF
TRBV7-9,TRBJ1-1,.,ASPGWAEGTEAF
TRBV7-3,TRBJ2-4,once,ASSSRTGTGKNIQY
TRBV9,TRBJ1-5,few,ASSAGTGGRQEPQH
TRBV5-1,TRBJ1-4,.,ASSAGTVNNEKLF
TRBV5-1,TRBJ1-1,.,ASSLGRTSSEAF
TRBV28,TRBJ2-1,.,ATRGLPTYNEQF
TRBV7-9,TRBJ1-3,.,ASSTRTEGNTIY
TRBV6-6,TRBJ1-1,.,ASRPPGSNTEAF
TRBV19,TRBJ1-6,.,ASISSRKGNSPLH
TRBV6-5,TRBJ2-2,.,ASSGTGYTGELF
TRBV28,TRBJ2-7,.,ASSTSGKRYEQY
TRBV28,TRBJ1-2,.,ASSTGGTGDGYT
TRBV7-6,TRBJ2-7,.,ASSPARGSEQY
TRBV19,TRBJ2-1,.,ASSTRVNEQF
TRBV7-2,TRBJ1-1,few,ASSSQGSTEAF
TRBV30,TRBJ1-4,.,AWSVGHLEEKLF
TRBV28,TRBJ1-2,.,ASSLLQGRGGYT
TRBV5-1,TRBJ2-6,.,ASSLGLNQGRGEGANVLT
TRBV27,TRBJ2-1,.,ASSRPGTSGRGDEQF
TRBV30,TRBJ2-7,.,AWSPDRAGYEQY
TRBV6-6,TRBJ2-7,.,AGGPSSYEQY